Sequencing of this T cell receptor beta chain was carried out in a study of T cell responses to AZD1222 COVID-19 vaccine. Study in general: Doses given second, at about 4 or about 12 weeks, were pooled. The study, taken as a whole, reports: Vaccination with two AZD1222 doses was followed by a rise in Spike-specific TCR breadth and depth. Donors were mostly white British, more females; clonal diversity possibly underestimated. At baseline, seropositivity was found in only 5 to 7 AZD1222 recipients.

Sequencing was performed with immunoSEQ multiplex PCR; in TCRdb, only in-frame clones are kept and a portion is missing. The sample has 84,000 or so clones; more than 75% are singletons. Notes on this clone: The antigen is unknown.

CDR1 is ENHRY and CDR2 is SYGVKD in the germline V gene. V was pared by 4 bases and J by 7 bases, with 4 bases of the junction left unmatched. The CDR3 is 14 residues long. The chain couples TRBV10-3 to TRBJ1-6, with 7 positions matching TRBD1. The TCR sequence derives from an adult in good health. The sample here was peripheral blood, taken on day 0 of AZD1222 vaccination. The CDR3 loop reads CAISAGTDNSPLHF. For the CDR3, the DNA is TGTGCCATCAGTGCCGGGACAGACAATTCACCCCTCCACTTT.